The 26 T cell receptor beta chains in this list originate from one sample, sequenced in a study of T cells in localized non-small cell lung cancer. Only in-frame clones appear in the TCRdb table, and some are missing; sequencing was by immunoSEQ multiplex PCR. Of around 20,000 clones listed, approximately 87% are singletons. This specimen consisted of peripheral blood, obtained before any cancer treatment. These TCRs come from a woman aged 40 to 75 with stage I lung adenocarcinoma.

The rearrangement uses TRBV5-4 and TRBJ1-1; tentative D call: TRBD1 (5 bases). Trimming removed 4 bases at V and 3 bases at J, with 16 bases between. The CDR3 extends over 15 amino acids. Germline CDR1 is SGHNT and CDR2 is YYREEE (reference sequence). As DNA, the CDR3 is TGTGCCAGCAGCCCGGGACCGGGAAGGGACACTGAAGCTTTCTTT. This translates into CASSPGPGRDTEAFF.

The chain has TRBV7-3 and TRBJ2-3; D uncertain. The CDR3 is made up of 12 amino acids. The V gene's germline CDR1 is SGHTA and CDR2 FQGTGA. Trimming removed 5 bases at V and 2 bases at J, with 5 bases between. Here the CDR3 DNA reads TGTGCCAGCAGCGTGTACACAGATACGCAGTATTTT. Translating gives CASSVYTDTQYF.

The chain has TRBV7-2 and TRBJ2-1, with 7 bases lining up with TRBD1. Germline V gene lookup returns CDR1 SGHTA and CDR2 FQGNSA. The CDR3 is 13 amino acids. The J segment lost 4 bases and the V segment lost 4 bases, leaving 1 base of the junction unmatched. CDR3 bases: TGTGCCAGCAGCTCGACAGGGTACAATGAGCAGTTCTTC. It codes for CASSSTGYNEQFF.

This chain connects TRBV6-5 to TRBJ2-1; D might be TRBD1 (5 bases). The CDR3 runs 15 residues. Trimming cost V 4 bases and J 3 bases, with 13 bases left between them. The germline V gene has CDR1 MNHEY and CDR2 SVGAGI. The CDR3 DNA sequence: TGTGCCAGCAGTTTCGATCAGGGTGGCTACAATGAGCAGTTCTTC. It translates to CASSFDQGGYNEQFF.

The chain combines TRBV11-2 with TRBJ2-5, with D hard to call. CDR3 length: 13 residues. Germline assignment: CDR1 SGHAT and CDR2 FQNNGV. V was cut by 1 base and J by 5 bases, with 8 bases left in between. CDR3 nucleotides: TGTGCCAGCAGCTTAGGATTCGCGGAGACCCAGTACTTC. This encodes CASSLGFAETQYF.

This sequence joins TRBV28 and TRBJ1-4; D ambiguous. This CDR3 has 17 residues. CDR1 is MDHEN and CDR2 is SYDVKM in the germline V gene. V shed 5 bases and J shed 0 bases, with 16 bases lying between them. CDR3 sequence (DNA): TGTGCCAGCAGTCTAGAGGGAGGAAGTACAACTAATGAAAAACTGTTTTTT. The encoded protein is CASSLEGGSTTNEKLFF. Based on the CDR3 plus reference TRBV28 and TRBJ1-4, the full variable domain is DVKVTQSSRYLVKRTGEKVFLECVQDMDHENMFWYRQDPGLGLRLIYFSYDVKMKEKGDIPEGYSVSREKKERFSLILESASTNQTSMYLCASSLEGGSTTNEKLFFGSGTQLSVL.

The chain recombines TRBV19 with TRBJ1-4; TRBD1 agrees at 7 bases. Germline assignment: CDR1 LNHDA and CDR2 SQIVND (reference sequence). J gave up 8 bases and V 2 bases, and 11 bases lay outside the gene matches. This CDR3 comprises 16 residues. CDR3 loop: CASSISSEGAAEKLFF. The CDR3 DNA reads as TGTGCCAGTAGTATATCGAGCGAGGGGGCGGCGGAAAAACTGTTTTTT.

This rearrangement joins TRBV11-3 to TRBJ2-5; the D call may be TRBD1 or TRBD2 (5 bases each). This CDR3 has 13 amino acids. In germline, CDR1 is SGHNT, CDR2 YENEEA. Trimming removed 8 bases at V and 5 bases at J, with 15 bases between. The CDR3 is CASGLPGWETQYF. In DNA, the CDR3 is TGTGCCAGCGGACTTCCAGGGTGGGAGACCCAGTACTTC.

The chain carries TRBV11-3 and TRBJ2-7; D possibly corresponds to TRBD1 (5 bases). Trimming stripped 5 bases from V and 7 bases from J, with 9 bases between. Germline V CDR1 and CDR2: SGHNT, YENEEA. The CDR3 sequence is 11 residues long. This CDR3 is CASSPGREQYF. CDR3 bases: TGTGCCAGCAGCCCAGGGCGGGAGCAGTACTTC. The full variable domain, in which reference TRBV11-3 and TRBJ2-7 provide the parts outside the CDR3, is EAGVVQSPRYKIIEKKQPVAFWCNPISGHNTLYWYLQNLGQGPELLIRYENEEAVDDSQLPKDRFSAERLKGVDSTLKIQPAELGDSAVYLCASSPGREQYFGPGTRLTVT.

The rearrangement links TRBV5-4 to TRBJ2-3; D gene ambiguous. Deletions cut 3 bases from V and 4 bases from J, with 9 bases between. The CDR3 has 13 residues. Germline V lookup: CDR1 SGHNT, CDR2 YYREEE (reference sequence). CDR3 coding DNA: TGTGCCAGCAGCTCCGGGTCCCCAGATACGCAGTATTTT. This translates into CASSSGSPDTQYF.

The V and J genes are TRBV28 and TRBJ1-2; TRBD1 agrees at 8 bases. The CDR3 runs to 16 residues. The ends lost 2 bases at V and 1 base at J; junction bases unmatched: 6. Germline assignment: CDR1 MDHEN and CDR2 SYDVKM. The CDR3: CASSLGGTGLNYGYTF. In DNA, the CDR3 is TGTGCCAGCAGTTTAGGCGGGACAGGACTTAACTATGGCTACACCTTC.

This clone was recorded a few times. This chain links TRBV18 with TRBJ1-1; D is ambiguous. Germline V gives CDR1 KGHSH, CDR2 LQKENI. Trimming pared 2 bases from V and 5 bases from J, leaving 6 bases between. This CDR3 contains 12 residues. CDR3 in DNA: TGTGCCAGCTCACCATGGGGTACTGAAGCTTTCTTT. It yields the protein CASSPWGTEAFF.

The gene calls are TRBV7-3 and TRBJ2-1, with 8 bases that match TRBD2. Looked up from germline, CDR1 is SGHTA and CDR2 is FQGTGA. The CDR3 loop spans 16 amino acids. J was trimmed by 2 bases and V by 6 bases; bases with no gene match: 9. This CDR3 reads CASSWGDSGAYNEQFF. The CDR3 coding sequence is TGTGCCAGCAGTTGGGGAGATAGCGGGGCCTACAATGAGCAGTTCTTC. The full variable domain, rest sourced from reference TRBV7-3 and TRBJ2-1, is GAGVSQTPSNKVTEKGKYVELRCDPISGHTALYWYRQSLGQGPEFLIYFQGTGAADDSGLPNDRFFAVRPEGSVSTLKIQRTERGDSAVYLCASSWGDSGAYNEQFFGPGTRLTVL.

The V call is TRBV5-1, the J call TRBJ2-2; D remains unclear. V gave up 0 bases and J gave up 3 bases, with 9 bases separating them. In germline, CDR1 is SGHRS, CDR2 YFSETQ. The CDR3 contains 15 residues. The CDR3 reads CASSLETPHTGELFF. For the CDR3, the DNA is TGCGCCAGCAGCTTGGAGACTCCCCACACCGGGGAGCTGTTTTTT.

The DNA for the CDR3 is TGTGCCAGCAGCTACCTTAGCGGGGAGCTGTTTTTT. It translates to CASSYLSGELFF. The V call is TRBV7-3, the J call TRBJ2-2; D is unclear. The CDR3 length is 12 residues. Germline CDR1 is SGHTA and CDR2 is FQGTGA. V was trimmed by 4 bases and J by 7 bases, leaving 7 bases between them. The variable domain in full, with the rest retrieved from reference TRBV7-3 and TRBJ2-2, is GAGVSQTPSNKVTEKGKYVELRCDPISGHTALYWYRQSLGQGPEFLIYFQGTGAADDSGLPNDRFFAVRPEGSVSTLKIQRTERGDSAVYLCASSYLSGELFFGEGSRLTVL.

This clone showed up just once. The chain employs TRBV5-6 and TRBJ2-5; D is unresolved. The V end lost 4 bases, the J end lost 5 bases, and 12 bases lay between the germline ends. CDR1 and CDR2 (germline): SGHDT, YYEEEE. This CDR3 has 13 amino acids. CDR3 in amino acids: CASSGGRVETQYF. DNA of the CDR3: TGTGCCAGCAGCGGCGGCCGGGTGGAGACCCAGTACTTC.

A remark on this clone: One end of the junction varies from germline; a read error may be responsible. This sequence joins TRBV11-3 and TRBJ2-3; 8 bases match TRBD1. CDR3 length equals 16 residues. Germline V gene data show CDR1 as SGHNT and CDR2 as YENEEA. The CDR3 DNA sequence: TGTGCCAGCAGCCGAACGGACAGGGCGTGGACAGATATGCAGTATTTT. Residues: CASSRTDRAWTDMQYF.

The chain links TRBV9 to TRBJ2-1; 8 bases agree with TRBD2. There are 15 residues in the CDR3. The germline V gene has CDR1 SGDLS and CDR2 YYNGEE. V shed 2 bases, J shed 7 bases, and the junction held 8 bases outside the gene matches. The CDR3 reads CASSVLGGAINEQFF. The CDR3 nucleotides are TGTGCCAGCAGCGTTCTCGGGGGGGCCATAAATGAGCAGTTCTTC. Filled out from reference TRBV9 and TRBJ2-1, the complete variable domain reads DSGVTQTPKHLITATGQRVTLRCSPRSGDLSVYWYQQSLDQGLQFLIQYYNGEERAKGNILERFSAQQFPDLHSELNLSSLELGDSALYFCASSVLGGAINEQFFGPGTRLTVL.

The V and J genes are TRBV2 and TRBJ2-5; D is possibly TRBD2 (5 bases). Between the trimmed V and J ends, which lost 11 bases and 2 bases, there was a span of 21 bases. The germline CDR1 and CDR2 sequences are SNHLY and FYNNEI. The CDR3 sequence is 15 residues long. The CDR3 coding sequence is TGTGCCGGACTGTTGGCGCGACATGGTCAAGAGACCCAGTACTTC. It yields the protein CAGLLARHGQETQYF.

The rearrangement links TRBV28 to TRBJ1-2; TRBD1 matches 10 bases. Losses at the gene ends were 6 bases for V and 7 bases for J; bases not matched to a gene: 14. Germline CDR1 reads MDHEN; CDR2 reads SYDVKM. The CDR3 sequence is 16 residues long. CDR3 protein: CASSPVRDRGNGGYTF. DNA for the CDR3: TGTGCCAGCAGCCCGGTCCGGGACAGGGGTAACGGTGGCTACACCTTC.

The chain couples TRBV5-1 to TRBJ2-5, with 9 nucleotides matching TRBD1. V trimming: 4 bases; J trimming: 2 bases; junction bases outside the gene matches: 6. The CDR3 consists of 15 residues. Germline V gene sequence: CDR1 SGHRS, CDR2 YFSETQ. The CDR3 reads CASSVAGTGQETQYF. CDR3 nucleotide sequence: TGCGCCAGCAGCGTGGCCGGGACAGGGCAAGAGACCCAGTACTTC. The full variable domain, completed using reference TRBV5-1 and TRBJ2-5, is KAGVTQTPRYLIKTRGQQVTLSCSPISGHRSVSWYQQTPGQGLQFLFEYFSETQRNKGNFPGRFSGRQFSNSRSEMNVSTLELGDSALYLCASSVAGTGQETQYFGPGTRLLVL.

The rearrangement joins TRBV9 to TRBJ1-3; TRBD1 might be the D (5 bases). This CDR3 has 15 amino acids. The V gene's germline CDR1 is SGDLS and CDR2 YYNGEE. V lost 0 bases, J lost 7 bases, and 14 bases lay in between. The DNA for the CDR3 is TGTGCCAGCAGCGTAGTGGGGGGTGGACCCAACACCATATATTTT. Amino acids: CASSVVGGGPNTIYF.

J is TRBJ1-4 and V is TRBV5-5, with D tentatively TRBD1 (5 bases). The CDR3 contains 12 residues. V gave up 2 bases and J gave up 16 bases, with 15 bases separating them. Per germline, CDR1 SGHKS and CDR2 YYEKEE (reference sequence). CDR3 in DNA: TGTGCCAGCAGCTTTAATCGGGGCGTTGGGTTTTTT. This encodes CASSFNRGVGFF.

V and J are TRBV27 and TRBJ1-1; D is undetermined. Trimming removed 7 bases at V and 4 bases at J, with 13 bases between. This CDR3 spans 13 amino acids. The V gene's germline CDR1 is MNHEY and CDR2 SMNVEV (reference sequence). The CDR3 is CASKTSLVTEAFF. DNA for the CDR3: TGTGCCAGCAAAACCAGTCTTGTCACTGAAGCTTTCTTT.

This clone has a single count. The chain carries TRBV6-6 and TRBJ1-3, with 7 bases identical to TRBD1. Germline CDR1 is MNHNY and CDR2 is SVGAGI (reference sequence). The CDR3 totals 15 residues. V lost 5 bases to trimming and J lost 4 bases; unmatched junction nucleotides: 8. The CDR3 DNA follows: TGTGCCAGCAGTAATAAAGGGGGCTGGGGAAACACCATATATTTT. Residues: CASSNKGGWGNTIYF.

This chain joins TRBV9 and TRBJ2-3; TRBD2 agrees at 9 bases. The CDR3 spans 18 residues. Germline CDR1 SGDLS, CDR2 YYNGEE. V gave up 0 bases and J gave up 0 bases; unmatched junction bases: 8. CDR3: CASSVAAPSGASTDTQYF. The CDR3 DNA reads TGTGCCAGCAGCGTAGCTGCTCCTAGCGGGGCTAGCACAGATACGCAGTATTTT.